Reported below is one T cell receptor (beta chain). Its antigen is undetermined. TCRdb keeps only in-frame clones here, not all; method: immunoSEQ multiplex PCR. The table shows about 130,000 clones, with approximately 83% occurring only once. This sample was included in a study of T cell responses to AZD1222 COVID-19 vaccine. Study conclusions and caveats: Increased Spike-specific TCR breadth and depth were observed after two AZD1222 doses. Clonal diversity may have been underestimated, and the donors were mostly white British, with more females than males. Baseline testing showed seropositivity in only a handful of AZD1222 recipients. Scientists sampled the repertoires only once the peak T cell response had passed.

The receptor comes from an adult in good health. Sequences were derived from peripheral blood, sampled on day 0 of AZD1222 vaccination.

CDR3 nucleotides: TGTGCCAGCAGCTTAGTCCCCGCGAACACCGGGGAGCTGTTTTTT. This translates into CASSLVPANTGELFF. V is TRBV11-1 and J is TRBJ2-2; D is ambiguous. Germline V CDR1 and CDR2: SGHAT, FQDESV (reference sequence). The CDR3 loop spans 15 amino acids. V was shortened by 1 base and J by 0 bases, with 6 bases between the two germline ends.